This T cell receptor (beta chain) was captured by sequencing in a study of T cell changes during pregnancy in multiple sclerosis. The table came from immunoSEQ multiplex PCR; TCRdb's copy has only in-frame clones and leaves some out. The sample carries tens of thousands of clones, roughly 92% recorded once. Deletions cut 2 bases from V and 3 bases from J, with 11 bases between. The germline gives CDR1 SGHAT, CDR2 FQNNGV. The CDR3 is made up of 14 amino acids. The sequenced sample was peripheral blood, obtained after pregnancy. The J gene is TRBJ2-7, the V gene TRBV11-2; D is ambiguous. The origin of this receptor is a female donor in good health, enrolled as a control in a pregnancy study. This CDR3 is CASSLKASGYEQYF. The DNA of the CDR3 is TGTGCCAGCAGCTTAAAGGCTAGTGGCTACGAGCAGTACTTC.